This is a list of T cell receptor beta chains from one sample in a study of regulatory T cells in long-lasting Graves disease. MiXCR, applied by TCRdb to the multiplex PCR reads, yields one record per CDR3 protein. This table holds around 250,000 distinct CDR3 sequences, roughly 18% found once. The material sequenced was peripheral blood mononuclear cells (PBMCs), taken at new diagnosis, from a patient treated with antithyroid drugs. The receptors stem from a female donor with Graves disease. Both conserved end residues are part of each CDR3. The order of the fields is clone size, D gene, J gene, V gene, CDR3 DNA, CDR3 protein. A D gene is named only where the DNA matches it firmly. A row's size may be missing; if present it is once, few, many or a size class.

many	-	TRBJ1-2	TRBV6-1	TGTGCCAGCAGCCCACCCGGGACTACGCGCTACACCTTC	CASSPPGTTRYTF
many	TRBD2	TRBJ2-7	TRBV27	TGTGCCAGCACCCCGATCGGAGCGGGAGGTCGGGAGCAGTACTTC	CASTPIGAGGREQYF
-	-	TRBJ2-3	TRBV6-4	TGTGCCAGCAGTGAGGCGCCCACGGGGACGCAGTATTTT	CASSEAPTGTQYF
-	TRBD1	TRBJ1-3	TRBV28	TGTGCCAGCAGTCTATGGACAGGGGGAAACACCATATATTTT	CASSLWTGGNTIYF
few	TRBD1	TRBJ2-7	TRBV10-3	TGTGCCATCAGTGGACAGGGACGGTCCTCCTACGAGCAGTACTTC	CAISGQGRSSYEQYF
few	-	TRBJ2-1	TRBV20-1	TGCAGTGCTAGAGTAGGAAAAAGCTCCTACAATGAGCAGTTCTTC	CSARVGKSSYNEQFF
many	-	TRBJ2-1	TRBV7-6	TGTGCCAGCAGCTCATCCCCCGGACGGTACAATGAGCAGTTCTTC	CASSSSPGRYNEQFF
many	-	TRBJ1-1	TRBV6-1	TGTGCCAGCAGTGTCAGGGCCTACACTGAAGCTTTCTTT	CASSVRAYTEAFF
-	TRBD1	TRBJ1-4	TRBV5-1	TGTGCCAGCACCCACAGGGGTACTAATGAAAAACTGTTTTTT	CASTHRGTNEKLFF
-	-	TRBJ2-7	TRBV12-3/TRBV12-4	TGTGCCAGCAGTTTTACGTTGGGGGGCAGCGAGCAGTACTTC	CASSFTLGGSEQYF
many	-	TRBJ2-7	TRBV28	TGTGCCAGCAGTCAAAGGACGGGACTGACCTACGAGCAGTACTTC	CASSQRTGLTYEQYF
many	-	TRBJ1-5	TRBV6-1	TGTGCCAGCAGAGGTAGTAGCAATCAGCCCCAGCATTTT	CASRGSSNQPQHF
many	TRBD2	TRBJ2-1	TRBV15	TGTGCCACCAGCCTGCGGGAGAACGTCAATGAGCAGTTCTTC	CATSLRENVNEQFF
-	-	TRBJ2-5	TRBV12-3/TRBV12-4	TGTGCCAGCAGTTTAGTGGGTAGCGTATACCAAGAGACCCAGTACTTC	CASSLVGSVYQETQYF
-	-	TRBJ1-6	TRBV11-2	TGTGCCAGCAGCCAGCGCCCCCCCTATTCACCCCTCCACTTT	CASSQRPPYSPLHF
many	-	TRBJ1-2	TRBV20-1	TGCAGTGCGACTTTGACAGGCTCTGCTGGCTACACCTTC	CSATLTGSAGYTF